The clone carrying this T cell receptor beta chain was counted a few times. Its antigen is currently unknown. The data were obtained in a study of graft-versus-host responses after intestinal transplantation. Trimming took 4 bases from V and 1 from J, leaving 13 bases between them. The CDR3 loop spans 16 amino acids. CDR1 and CDR2 (germline): MGHDK, SYGVNS. Study observations and caveats: GvH clones turned up in recipient marrow; some had shown up first in ileum or blood.

Libraries were prepared by immunoSEQ multiplex PCR; TCRdb keeps only in-frame clonotypes and omits some of them. The data show around 15,000 clones, 67% seen once. Lamina propria and intraepithelial lymphocytes were released by processing graft tissue. Material: ileum tissue, obtained around 640 days after intestinal transplantation. This clonotype was obtained from a human patient who received an intestinal transplant, so some T cells may come from the graft donor. J is TRBJ2-2 and V is TRBV25-1, with D tentatively TRBD2 (6 bases). The CDR3 nucleotides read TGTGCCAGCAGTGGTCCGGGACTTGAGAACACCGGGGAGCTGTTTTTT. Encoded protein: CASSGPGLENTGELFF. Variable domain in full (rest from reference TRBV25-1 and TRBJ2-2): EADIYQTPRYLVIGTGKKITLECSQTMGHDKMYWYQQDPGMELHLIHYSYGVNSTEKGDLSSESTVSRIRTEHFPLTLESARPSHTSQYLCASSGPGLENTGELFFGEGSRLTVL.